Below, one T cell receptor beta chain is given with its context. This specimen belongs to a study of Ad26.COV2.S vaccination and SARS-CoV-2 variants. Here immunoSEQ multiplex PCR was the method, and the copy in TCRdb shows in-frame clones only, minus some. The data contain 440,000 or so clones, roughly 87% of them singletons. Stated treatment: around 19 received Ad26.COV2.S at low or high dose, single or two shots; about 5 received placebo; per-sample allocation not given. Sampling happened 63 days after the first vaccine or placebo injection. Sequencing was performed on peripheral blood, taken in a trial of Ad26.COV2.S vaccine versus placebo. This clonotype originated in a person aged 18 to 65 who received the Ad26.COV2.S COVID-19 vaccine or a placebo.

CDR3 sequence reads: CASSSGRGRTEAFF. CDR3 DNA: TGTGCCAGTAGTTCTGGACGGGGACGCACTGAAGCTTTCTTT. The chain employs TRBV19 and TRBJ1-1; a weak D match, TRBD1 (5 bases). Germline CDR1 reads LNHDA; CDR2 reads SQIVND (reference sequence). Between the trimmed V and J ends, which lost 5 bases and 4 bases, there was a span of 14 bases. The CDR3 covers 14 residues.